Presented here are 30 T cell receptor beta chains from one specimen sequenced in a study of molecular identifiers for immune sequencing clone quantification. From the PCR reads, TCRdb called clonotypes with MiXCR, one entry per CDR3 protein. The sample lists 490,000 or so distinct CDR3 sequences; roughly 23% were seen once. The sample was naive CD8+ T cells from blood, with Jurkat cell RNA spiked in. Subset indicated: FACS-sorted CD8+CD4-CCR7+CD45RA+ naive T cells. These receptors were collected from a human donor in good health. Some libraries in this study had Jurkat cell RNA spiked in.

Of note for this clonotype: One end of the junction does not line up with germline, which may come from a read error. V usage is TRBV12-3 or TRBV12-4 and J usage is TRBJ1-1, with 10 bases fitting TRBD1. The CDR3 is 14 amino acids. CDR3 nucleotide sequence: TGTGGCAGCAGTCCTGGGACAGGGGTAACTGAAGCTTTCTTT. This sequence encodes CGSSPGTGVTEAFF.

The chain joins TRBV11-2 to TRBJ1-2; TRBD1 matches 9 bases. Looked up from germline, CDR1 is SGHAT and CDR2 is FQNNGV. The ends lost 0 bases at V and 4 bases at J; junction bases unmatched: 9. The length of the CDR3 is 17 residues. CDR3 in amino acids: CASSLDSRTGELYGYTF. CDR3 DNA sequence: TGTGCCAGCAGCTTAGATTCGAGGACAGGGGAACTCTATGGCTACACCTTC.

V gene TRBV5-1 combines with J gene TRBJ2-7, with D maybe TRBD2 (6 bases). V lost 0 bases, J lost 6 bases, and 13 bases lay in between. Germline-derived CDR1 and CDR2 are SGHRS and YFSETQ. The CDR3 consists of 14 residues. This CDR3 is CASSLAGGVCEQYF. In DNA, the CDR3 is TGCGCCAGCAGCTTGGCTGGAGGGGTGTGCGAGCAGTACTTC. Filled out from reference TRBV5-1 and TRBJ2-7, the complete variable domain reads KAGVTQTPRYLIKTRGQQVTLSCSPISGHRSVSWYQQTPGQGLQFLFEYFSETQRNKGNFPGRFSGRQFSNSRSEMNVSTLELGDSALYLCASSLAGGVCEQYFGPGTRLTVT.

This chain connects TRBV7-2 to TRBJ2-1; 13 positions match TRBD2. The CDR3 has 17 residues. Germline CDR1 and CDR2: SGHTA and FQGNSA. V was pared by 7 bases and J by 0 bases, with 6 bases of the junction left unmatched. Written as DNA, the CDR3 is TGTGCCAGCACCGGACTAGCGGGGGCGAGCTCCTACAATGAGCAGTTCTTC. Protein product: CASTGLAGASSYNEQFF.

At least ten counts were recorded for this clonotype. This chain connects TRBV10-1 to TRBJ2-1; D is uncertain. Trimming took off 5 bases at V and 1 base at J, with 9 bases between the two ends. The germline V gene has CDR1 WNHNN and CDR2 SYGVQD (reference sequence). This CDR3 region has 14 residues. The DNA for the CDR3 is TGCGCCAGCAGTCCATATGGTTCCTACAATGAGCAGTTCTTC. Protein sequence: CASSPYGSYNEQFF.

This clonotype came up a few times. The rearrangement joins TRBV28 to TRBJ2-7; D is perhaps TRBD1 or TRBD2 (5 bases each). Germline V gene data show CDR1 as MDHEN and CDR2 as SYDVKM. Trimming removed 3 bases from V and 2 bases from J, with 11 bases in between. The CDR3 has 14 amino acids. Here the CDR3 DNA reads TGTGCCAGCAGTTTGGGGGTAAGGCCCTACGAGCAGTACTTC. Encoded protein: CASSLGVRPYEQYF.

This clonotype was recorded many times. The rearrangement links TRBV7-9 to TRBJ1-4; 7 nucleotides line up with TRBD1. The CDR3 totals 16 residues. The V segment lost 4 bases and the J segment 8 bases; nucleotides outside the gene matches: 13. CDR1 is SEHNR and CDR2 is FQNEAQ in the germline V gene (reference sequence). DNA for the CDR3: TGTGCCAGCAGCTATTACAGGGGACGCACGGAGGAAAAACTGTTTTTT. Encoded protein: CASSYYRGRTEEKLFF. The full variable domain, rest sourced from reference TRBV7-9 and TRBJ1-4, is DTGVSQNPRHKITKRGQNVTFRCDPISEHNRLYWYRQTLGQGPEFLTYFQNEAQLEKSRLLSDRFSAERPKGSFSTLEIQRTEQGDSAMYLCASSYYRGRTEEKLFFGSGTQLSVL.

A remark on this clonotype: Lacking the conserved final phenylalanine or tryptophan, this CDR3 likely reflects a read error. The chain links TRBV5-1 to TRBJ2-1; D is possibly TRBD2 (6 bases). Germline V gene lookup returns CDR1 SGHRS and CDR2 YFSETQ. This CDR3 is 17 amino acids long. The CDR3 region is CASSLVGLADSYNEQFY. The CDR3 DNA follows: TGTGCCAGCAGCTTAGTGGGTTTAGCGGACTCCTACAATGAGCAGTTCTAC.

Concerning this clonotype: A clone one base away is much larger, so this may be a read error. CDR3 in amino acids: CASSPTRAGTEAFF. Written as DNA, the CDR3 is TGTGCCAGCAGTCCTACTAGGGCGGGCACTGAAGCTTTCTTT. This chain links TRBV7-9 with TRBJ1-1; D uncertain. The V end lost 6 bases, the J end lost 4 bases, and 15 bases lay between the germline ends. CDR3 size: 14 residues. Germline V CDR1 and CDR2: SEHNR, FQNEAQ (reference sequence).

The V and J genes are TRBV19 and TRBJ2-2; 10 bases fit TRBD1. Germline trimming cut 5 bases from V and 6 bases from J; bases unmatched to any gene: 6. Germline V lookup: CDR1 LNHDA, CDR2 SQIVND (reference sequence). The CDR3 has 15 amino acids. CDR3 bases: TGTGCCAGTAGTCCGGGGACAGGGGTTGCCGGGGAGCTGTTTTTT. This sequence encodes CASSPGTGVAGELFF.

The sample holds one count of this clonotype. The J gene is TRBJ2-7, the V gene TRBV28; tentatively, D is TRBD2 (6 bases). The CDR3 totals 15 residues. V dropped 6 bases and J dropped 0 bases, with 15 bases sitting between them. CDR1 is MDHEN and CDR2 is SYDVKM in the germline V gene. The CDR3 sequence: CASSGRDFCSYEQYF. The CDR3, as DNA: TGTGCCAGCAGCGGCCGGGACTTCTGCTCCTACGAGCAGTACTTC.

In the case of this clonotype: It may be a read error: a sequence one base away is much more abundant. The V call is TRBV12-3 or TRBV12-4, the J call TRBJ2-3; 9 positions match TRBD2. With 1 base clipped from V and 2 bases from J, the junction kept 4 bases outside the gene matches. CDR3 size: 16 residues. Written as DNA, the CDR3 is TGTGCCAGCAGTTTAGTCGCGGGGGGGTACACAGATACGCAGTATTTT. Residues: CASSLVAGGYTDTQYF.

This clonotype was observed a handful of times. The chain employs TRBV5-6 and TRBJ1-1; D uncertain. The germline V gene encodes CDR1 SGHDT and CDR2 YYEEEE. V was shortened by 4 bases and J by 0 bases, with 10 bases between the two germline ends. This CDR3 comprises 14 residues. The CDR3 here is CASSHPNMNTEAFF. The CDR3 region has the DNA TGTGCCAGCAGCCACCCGAACATGAACACTGAAGCTTTCTTT. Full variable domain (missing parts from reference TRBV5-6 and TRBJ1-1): DAGVTQSPTHLIKTRGQQVTLRCSPKSGHDTVSWYQQALGQGPQFIFQYYEEEERQRGNFPDRFSGHQFPNYSSELNVNALLLGDSALYLCASSHPNMNTEAFFGQGTRLTVV.

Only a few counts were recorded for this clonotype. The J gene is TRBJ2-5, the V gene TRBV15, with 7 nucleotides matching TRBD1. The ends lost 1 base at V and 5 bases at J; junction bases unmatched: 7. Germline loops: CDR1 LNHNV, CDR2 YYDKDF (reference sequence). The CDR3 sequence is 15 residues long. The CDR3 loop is CATSRVRGSFETQYF. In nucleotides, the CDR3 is TGTGCCACCAGCAGAGTCAGGGGGAGCTTTGAGACCCAGTACTTC.

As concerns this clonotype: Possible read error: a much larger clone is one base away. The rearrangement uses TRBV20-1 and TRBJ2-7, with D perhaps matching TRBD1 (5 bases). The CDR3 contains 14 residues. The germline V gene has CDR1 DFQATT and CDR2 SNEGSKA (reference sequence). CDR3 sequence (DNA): TGCAGTGCTAGAGATAGGGGCAGTATCTACGAGCAGCACTTC. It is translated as CSARDRGSIYEQHF.

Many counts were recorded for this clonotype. The CDR3 nucleotides read TGTGCCAGCAGTTTGTTTCAGGGGGCCCCTAACACTGAAGCTTTCTTT. Protein sequence: CASSLFQGAPNTEAFF. The rearrangement joins TRBV27 to TRBJ1-1, with TRBD1 matching 8 bases. The CDR3 is 16 residues long. From germline, CDR1 is MNHEY and CDR2 SMNVEV (reference sequence). Trimming cost V 3 bases and J 2 bases; bases outside gene matches: 8.

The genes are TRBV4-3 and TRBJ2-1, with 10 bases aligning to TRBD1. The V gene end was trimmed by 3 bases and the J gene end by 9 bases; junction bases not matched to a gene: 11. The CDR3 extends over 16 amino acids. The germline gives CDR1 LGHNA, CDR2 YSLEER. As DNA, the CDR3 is TGCGCCAGCAGCCAGGGGAGGGGACAGGGGAGTCTTGAGCAGTTCTTC. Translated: CASSQGRGQGSLEQFF.

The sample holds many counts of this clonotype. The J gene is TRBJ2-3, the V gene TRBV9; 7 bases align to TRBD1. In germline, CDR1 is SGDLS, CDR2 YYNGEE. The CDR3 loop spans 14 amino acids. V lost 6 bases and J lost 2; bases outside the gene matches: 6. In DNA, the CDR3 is TGTGCCAGCAACGGCAGGGGGTTCACAGATACGCAGTATTTT. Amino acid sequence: CASNGRGFTDTQYF.

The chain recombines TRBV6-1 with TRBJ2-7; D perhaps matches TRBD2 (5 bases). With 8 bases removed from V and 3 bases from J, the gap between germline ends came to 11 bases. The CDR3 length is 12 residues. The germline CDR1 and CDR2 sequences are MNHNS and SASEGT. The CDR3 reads CASYRRDYEQYF. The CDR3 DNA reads TGTGCCAGCTATAGACGGGACTACGAGCAGTACTTC.

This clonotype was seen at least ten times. The CDR3 loop reads CASSYLWNTEAFF. CDR3 DNA sequence: TGTGCCAGCAGTTATTTGTGGAACACTGAAGCTTTCTTT. V usage is TRBV6-2 or TRBV6-3 and J usage is TRBJ1-1; D unresolved. CDR1 and CDR2 (germline): MNHEY, SVGEGT. Trimming pared 3 bases from V and 1 base from J, leaving 6 bases between. This CDR3 region has 13 residues.

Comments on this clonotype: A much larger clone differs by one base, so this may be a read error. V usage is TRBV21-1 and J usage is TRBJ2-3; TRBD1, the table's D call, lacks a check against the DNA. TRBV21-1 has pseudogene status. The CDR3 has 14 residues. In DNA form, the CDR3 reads TGTGCCAGCAACGCCCGGGACAGCACAGATACGCAGTATTTT. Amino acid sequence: CASNARDSTDTQYF.

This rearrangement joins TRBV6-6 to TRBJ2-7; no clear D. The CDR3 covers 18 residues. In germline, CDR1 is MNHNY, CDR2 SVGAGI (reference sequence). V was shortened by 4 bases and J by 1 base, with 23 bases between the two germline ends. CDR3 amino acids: CASSLWGNVVLGSYEQYF. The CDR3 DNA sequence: TGTGCCAGCAGTTTGTGGGGTAACGTTGTTTTGGGATCCTACGAGCAGTACTTC.

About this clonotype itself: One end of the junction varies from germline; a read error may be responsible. The CDR3 region is CSARDGDRSSCEQYF. DNA of the CDR3: TGCAGTGCTAGAGATGGAGACAGGAGCTCCTGCGAGCAGTACTTC. The chain carries TRBV20-1 and TRBJ2-7; D is perhaps TRBD1 (6 bases). Germline CDR1 DFQATT, CDR2 SNEGSKA (reference sequence). This CDR3 spans 15 amino acids.

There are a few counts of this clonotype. This CDR3 is CASSVSIAGSTEAFF. DNA of the CDR3: TGTGCCAGTAGTGTAAGTATTGCGGGGAGCACTGAAGCTTTCTTT. The chain employs TRBV19 and TRBJ1-1, with D hard to call. The CDR3 loop spans 15 amino acids. From germline, CDR1 is LNHDA and CDR2 SQIVND (reference sequence). Trimming took off 5 bases at V and 4 bases at J, with 17 bases between the two ends.

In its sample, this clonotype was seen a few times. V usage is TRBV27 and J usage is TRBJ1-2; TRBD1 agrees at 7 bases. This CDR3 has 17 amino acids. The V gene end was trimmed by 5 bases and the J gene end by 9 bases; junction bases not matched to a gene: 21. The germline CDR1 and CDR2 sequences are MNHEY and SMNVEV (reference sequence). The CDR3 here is CASSAFGPSGTAESYTF. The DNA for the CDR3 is TGTGCCAGCAGTGCATTCGGCCCCTCCGGGACAGCAGAGAGCTACACCTTC.

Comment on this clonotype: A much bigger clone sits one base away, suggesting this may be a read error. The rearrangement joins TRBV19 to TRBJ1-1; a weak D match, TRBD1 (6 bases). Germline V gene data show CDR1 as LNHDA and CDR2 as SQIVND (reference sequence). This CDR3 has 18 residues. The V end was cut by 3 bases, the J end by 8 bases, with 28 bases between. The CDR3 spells CASSIFGPLGSGESEAFF. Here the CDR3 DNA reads TGTGCCAGTAGTATTTTCGGTCCTTTAGGGTCAGGGGAATCCGAAGCTTTCTTT.

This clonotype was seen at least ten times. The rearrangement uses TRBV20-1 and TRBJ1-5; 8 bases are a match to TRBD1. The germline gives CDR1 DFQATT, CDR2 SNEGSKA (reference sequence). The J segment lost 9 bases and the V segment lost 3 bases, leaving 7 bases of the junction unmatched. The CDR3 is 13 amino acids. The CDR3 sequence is CSASETGTGPQHF. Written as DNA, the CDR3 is TGCAGTGCTAGCGAGACCGGGACAGGGCCCCAGCATTTT.

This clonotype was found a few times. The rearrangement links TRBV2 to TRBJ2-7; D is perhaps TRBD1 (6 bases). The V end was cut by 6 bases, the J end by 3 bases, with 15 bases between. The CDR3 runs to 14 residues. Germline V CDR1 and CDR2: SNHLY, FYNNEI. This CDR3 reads CASSDAAGDYEQYF. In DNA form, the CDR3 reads TGTGCCAGCAGCGACGCCGCAGGGGACTACGAGCAGTACTTC. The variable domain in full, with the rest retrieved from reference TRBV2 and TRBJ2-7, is EPEVTQTPSHQVTQMGQEVILRCVPISNHLYFYWYRQILGQKVEFLVSFYNNEISEKSEIFDDQFSVERPDGSNFTLKIRSTKLEDSAMYFCASSDAAGDYEQYFGPGTRLTVT.

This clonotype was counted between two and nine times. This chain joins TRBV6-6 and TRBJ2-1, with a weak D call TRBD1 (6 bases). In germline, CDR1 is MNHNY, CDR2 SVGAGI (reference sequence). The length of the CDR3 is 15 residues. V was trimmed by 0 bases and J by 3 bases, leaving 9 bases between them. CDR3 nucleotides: TGTGCCAGCAGTTACTCAACAGGGAACTACAATGAGCAGTTCTTC. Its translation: CASSYSTGNYNEQFF.

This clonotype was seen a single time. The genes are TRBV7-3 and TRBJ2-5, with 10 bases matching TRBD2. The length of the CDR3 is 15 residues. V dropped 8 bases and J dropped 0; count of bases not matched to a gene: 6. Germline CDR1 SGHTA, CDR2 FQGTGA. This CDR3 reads CASGPGLAYQETQYF. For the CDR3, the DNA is TGTGCCAGCGGCCCGGGACTAGCGTACCAAGAGACCCAGTACTTC.